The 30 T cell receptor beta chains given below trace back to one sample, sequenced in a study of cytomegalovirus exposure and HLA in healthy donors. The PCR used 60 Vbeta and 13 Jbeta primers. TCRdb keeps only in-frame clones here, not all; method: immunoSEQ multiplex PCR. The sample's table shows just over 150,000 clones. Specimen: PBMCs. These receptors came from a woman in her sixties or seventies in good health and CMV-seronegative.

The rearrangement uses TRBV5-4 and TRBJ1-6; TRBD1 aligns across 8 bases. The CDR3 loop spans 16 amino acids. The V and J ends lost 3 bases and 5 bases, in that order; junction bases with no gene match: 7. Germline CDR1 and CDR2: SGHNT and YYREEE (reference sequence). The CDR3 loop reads CASSSRGTGNNSPLHF. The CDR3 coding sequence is TGTGCCAGCAGCTCAAGGGGGACAGGAAATAATTCACCCCTCCACTTT.

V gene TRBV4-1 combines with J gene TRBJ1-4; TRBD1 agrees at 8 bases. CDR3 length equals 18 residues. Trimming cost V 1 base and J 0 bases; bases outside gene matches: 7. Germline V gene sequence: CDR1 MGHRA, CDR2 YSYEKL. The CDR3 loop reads CASSQGWTGLATNEKLFF. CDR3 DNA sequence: TGCGCCAGCAGCCAAGGCTGGACAGGGCTTGCAACTAATGAAAAACTGTTTTTT.

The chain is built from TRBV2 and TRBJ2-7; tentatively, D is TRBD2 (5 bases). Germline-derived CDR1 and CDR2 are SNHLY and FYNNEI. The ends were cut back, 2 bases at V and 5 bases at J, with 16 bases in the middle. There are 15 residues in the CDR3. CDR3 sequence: CASSESGLLRDEQYF. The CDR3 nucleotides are TGTGCCAGCAGTGAAAGCGGATTGCTGCGGGACGAGCAGTACTTC. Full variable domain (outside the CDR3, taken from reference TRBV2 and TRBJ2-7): EPEVTQTPSHQVTQMGQEVILRCVPISNHLYFYWYRQILGQKVEFLVSFYNNEISEKSEIFDDQFSVERPDGSNFTLKIRSTKLEDSAMYFCASSESGLLRDEQYFGPGTRLTVT.

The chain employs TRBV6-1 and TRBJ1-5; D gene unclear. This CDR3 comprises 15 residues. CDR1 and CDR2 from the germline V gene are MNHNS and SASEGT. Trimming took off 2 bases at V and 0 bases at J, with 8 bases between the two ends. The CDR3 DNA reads TGTGCCAGCAGTGAAACCGGGGTTAGCAATCAGCCCCAGCATTTT. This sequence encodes CASSETGVSNQPQHF.

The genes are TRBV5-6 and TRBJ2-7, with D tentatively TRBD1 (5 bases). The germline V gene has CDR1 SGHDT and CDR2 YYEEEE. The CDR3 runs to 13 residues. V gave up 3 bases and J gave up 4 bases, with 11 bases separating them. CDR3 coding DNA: TGTGCCAGCAGCTCGCTTACAGGTTACGAGCAGTACTTC. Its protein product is CASSSLTGYEQYF.

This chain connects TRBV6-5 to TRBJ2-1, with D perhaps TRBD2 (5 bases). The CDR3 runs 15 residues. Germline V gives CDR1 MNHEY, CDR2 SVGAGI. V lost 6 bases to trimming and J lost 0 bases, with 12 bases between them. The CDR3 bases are TGTGCCAGCAGAGCTATAGGAGGCTCCTACAATGAGCAGTTCTTC. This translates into CASRAIGGSYNEQFF.

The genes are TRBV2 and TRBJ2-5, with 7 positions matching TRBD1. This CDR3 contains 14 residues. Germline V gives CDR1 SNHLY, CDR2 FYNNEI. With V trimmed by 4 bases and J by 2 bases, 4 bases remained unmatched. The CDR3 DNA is TGTGCCAGCAGTGCCTTGACAGGGCAAGAGACCCAGTACTTC. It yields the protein CASSALTGQETQYF.

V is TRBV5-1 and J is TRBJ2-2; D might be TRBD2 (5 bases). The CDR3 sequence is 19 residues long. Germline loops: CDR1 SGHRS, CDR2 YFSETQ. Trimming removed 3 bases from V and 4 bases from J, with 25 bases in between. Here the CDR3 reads CASSSGRDPLKSSTGELFF. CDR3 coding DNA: TGCGCCAGCAGCTCCGGTCGGGATCCCCTAAAGTCGAGCACCGGGGAGCTGTTTTTT.

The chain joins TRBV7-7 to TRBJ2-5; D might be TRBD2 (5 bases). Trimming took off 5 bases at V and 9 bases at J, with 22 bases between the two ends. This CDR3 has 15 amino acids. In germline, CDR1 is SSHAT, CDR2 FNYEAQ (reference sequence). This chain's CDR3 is CASSPQEGQSGAQYF. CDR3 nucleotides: TGTGCCAGCAGCCCCCAGGAAGGCCAATCCGGGGCCCAGTACTTC.

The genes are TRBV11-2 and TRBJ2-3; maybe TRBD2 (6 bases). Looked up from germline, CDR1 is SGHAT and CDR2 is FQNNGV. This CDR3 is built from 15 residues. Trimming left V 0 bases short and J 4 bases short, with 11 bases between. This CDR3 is CASSLEGGVADTQYF. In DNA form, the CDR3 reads TGTGCCAGCAGCTTAGAAGGCGGGGTGGCAGATACGCAGTATTTT.

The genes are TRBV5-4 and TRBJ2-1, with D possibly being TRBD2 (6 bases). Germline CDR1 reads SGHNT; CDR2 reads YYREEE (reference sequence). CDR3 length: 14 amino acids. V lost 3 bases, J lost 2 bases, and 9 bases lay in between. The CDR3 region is CASSSSGAYNEQFF. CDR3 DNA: TGTGCCAGCAGCTCTTCGGGGGCCTACAATGAGCAGTTCTTC.

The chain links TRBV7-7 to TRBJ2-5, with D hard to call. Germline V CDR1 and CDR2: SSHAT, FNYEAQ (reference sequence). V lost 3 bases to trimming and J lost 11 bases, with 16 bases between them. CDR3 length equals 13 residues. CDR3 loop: CASSLDRPAAQYF. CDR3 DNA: TGTGCCAGCAGCTTGGATAGACCGGCGGCTCAGTACTTC.

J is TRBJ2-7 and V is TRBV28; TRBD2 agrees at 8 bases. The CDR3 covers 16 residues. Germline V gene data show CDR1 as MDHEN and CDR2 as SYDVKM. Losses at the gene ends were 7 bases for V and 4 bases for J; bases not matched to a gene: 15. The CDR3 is CASTGPSGLVVYEQYF. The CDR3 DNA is TGTGCCAGCACCGGACCCTCGGGACTAGTAGTATACGAGCAGTACTTC.

The CDR3, as DNA: TGCGCCAGCAGCCGTACGGAGTCGTCCAGAGATGGCTACACCTTC. Its translation: CASSRTESSRDGYTF. The genes are TRBV4-1 and TRBJ1-2; D gene ambiguous. Germline lookup yields CDR1 MGHRA and CDR2 YSYEKL. This CDR3 contains 15 residues. Deletions cut 4 bases from V and 6 bases from J, with 18 bases between.

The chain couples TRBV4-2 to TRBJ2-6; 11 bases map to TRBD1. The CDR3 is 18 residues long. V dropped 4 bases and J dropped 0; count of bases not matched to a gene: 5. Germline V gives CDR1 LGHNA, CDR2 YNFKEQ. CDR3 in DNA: TGTGCCAGCAGCCCGGGACAGGGGGGATACTCTGGGGCCAACGTCCTGACTTTC. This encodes CASSPGQGGYSGANVLTF.

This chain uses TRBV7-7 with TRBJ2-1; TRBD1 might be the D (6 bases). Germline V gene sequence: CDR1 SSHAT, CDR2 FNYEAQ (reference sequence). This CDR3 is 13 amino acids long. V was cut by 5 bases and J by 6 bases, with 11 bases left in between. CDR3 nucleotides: TGTGCCAGCAGCCGAATGGGGGCCAATGAGCAGTTCTTC. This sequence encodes CASSRMGANEQFF. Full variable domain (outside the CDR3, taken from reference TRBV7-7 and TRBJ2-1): GAGVSQSPRYKVTKRGQDVTLRCDPISSHATLYWYQQALGQGPEFLTYFNYEAQPDKSGLPSDRFSAERPEGSISTLTIQRTEQRDSAMYRCASSRMGANEQFFGPGTRLTVL.

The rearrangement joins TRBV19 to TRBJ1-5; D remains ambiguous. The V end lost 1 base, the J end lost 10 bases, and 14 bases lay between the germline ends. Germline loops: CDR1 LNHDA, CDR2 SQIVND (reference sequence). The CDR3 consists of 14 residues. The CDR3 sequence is CASSIAPIGGPQHF. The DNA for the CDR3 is TGTGCCAGTAGTATAGCCCCCATAGGAGGACCCCAGCATTTT.

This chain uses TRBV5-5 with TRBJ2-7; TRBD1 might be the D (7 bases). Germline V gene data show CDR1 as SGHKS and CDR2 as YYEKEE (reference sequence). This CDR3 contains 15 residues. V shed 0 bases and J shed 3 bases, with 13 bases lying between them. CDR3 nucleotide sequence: TGTGCCAGCAGCTTGGCCAGGGGGGTGAGCTACGAGCAGTACTTC. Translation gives CASSLARGVSYEQYF.

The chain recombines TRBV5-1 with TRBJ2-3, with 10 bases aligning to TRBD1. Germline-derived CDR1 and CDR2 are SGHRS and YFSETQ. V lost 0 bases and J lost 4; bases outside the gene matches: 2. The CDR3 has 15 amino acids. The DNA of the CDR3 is TGCGCCAGCAGCTTGGGACAGGGGGCACCAGATACGCAGTATTTT. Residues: CASSLGQGAPDTQYF.

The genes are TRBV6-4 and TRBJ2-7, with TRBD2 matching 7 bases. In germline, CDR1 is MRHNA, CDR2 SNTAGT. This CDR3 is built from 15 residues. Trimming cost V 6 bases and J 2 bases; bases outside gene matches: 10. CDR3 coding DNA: TGTGCCAGCAGCCGAGAGTGGGGGGGGACCTACGAGCAGTACTTC. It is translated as CASSREWGGTYEQYF.

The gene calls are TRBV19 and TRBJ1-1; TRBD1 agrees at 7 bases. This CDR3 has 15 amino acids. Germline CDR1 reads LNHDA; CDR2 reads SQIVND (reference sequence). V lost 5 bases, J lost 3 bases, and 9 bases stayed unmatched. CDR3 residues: CASSPRGRGDTEAFF. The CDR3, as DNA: TGTGCCAGTAGTCCAAGGGGCAGGGGGGACACTGAAGCTTTCTTT.

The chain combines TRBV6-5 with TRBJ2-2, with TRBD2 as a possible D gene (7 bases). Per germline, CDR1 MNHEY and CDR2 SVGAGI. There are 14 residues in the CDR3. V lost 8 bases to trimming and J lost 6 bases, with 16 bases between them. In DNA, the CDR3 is TGTGCCAGCGGGAAAGGGGGGGTACCCGGGGAGCTGTTTTTT. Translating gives CASGKGGVPGELFF.

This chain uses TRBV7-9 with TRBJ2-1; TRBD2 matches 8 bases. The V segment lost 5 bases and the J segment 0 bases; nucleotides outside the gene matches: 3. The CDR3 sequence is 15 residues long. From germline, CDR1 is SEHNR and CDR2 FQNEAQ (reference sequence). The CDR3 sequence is CASSTGLVSYNEQFF. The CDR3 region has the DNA TGTGCCAGCAGCACGGGACTAGTCTCCTACAATGAGCAGTTCTTC.

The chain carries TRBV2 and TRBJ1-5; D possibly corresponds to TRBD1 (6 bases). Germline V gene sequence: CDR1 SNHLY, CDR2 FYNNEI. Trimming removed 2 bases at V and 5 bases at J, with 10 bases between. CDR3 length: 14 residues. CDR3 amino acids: CASSEWGRDQPQHF. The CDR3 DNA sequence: TGTGCCAGCAGTGAATGGGGGCGAGATCAGCCCCAGCATTTT. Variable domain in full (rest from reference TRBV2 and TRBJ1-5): EPEVTQTPSHQVTQMGQEVILRCVPISNHLYFYWYRQILGQKVEFLVSFYNNEISEKSEIFDDQFSVERPDGSNFTLKIRSTKLEDSAMYFCASSEWGRDQPQHFGDGTRLSIL.

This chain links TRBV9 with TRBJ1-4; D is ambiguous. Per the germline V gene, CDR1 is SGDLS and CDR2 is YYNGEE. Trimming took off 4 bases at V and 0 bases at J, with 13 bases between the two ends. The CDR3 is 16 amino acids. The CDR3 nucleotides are TGTGCCAGCAGCTCCTCCGGGAGCGCAACTAATGAAAAACTGTTTTTT. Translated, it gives CASSSSGSATNEKLFF.

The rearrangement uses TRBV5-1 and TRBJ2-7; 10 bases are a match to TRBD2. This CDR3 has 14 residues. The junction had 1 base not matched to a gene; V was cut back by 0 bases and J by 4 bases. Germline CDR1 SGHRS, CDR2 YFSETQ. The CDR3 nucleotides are TGCGCCAGCAGCTTGGGGACTAGCGGTTACGAGCAGTACTTC. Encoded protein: CASSLGTSGYEQYF.

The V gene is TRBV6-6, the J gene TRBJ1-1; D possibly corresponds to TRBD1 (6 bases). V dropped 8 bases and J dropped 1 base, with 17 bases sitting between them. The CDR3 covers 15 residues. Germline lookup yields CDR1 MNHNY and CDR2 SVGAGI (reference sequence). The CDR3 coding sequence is TGTGCCAGCGTACTTACCGGACAGAAGAACACTGAAGCTTTCTTT. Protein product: CASVLTGQKNTEAFF.

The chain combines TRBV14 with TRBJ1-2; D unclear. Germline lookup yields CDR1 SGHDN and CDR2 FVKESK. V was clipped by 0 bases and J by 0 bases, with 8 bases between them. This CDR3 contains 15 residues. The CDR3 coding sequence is TGTGCCAGCAGCCAAGATTGGACTACTAACTATGGCTACACCTTC. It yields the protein CASSQDWTTNYGYTF.

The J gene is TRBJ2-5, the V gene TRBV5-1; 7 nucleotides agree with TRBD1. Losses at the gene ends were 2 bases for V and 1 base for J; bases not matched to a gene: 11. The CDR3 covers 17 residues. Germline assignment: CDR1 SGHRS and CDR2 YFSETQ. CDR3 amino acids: CASSLRQGVDFQETQYF. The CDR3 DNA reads TGCGCCAGCAGCTTAAGGCAGGGGGTGGATTTCCAAGAGACCCAGTACTTC.

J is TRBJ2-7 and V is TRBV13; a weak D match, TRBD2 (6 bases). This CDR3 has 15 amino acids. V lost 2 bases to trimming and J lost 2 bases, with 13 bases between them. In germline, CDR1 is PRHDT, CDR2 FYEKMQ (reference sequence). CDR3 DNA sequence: TGTGCCAGCAGCTTAATTCTTCCGGGAGCCTACGAGCAGTACTTC. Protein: CASSLILPGAYEQYF.